Listed here are 9 T cell receptor beta chains from one sample, sequenced in a study of T cells in Graves' hyperthyroidism and ophthalmopathy. TCR beta CDR3 sequences were amplified from RNA transcripts. In the first-round RT-PCR of the TCR CDR3, the HTBI primer set was used. MiXCR, run by TCRdb on the multiplex PCR reads, gives a single entry per CDR3 protein. The sample lists approximately 600,000 distinct CDR3 sequences, roughly 15% occurring once. Sequenced: blood. These receptors originate from a woman younger than 45 with Graves' hyperthyroidism.

This clonotype has only a few counts. The chain uses TRBV7-2 and TRBJ2-7; 10 nucleotides line up with TRBD1. The V segment lost 5 bases and the J segment 6 bases; nucleotides outside the gene matches: 13. This CDR3 spans 16 amino acids. The germline V gene encodes CDR1 SGHTA and CDR2 FQGNSA. Here the CDR3 reads CASSPGTGVSLTEQYF. DNA of the CDR3: TGTGCCAGCAGCCCCGGGACAGGGGTTTCTCTCACCGAGCAGTACTTC.

This clonotype was observed many times. The J gene is TRBJ2-3, the V gene TRBV6-1; the match to TRBD2 covers 9 bases. CDR3 length: 17 amino acids. Unmatched junction bases numbered 8, after V lost 2 bases and J lost 2 bases. Germline loops: CDR1 MNHNS, CDR2 SASEGT. DNA of the CDR3: TGTGCCAGCAGTGAAAGGGCTAGCGGGATGTACACAGATACGCAGTATTTT. Translated: CASSERASGMYTDTQYF.

This clonotype came up a few times. The rearrangement joins TRBV5-6 to TRBJ2-1; 8 nucleotides agree with TRBD2. The CDR3 is 15 residues long. Trimming removed 1 base from V and 7 bases from J; junction bases left unmatched: 7. Germline loops: CDR1 SGHDT, CDR2 YYEEEE. The CDR3 loop is CASSLLTGGGNEQFF. DNA for the CDR3: TGTGCCAGCAGCTTGTTAACGGGAGGGGGAAATGAGCAGTTCTTC. The full variable domain, with the rest looked up from reference TRBV5-6 and TRBJ2-1, is DAGVTQSPTHLIKTRGQQVTLRCSPKSGHDTVSWYQQALGQGPQFIFQYYEEEERQRGNFPDRFSGHQFPNYSSELNVNALLLGDSALYLCASSLLTGGGNEQFFGPGTRLTVL.

The chain carries TRBV27 and TRBJ2-1; no clear D. CDR3 length: 10 residues. Between the trimmed V and J ends, which lost 5 bases and 9 bases, there was a span of 5 bases. Germline V gene lookup returns CDR1 MNHEY and CDR2 SMNVEV (reference sequence). The CDR3 nucleotides are TGTGCCAGCAGTCGATTTGAGCAGTTCTTC. Amino acids: CASSRFEQFF.

This clonotype was picked up many times. This chain uses TRBV5-1 with TRBJ2-7; D might be TRBD2 (5 bases). V was cut by 0 bases and J by 0 bases, with 13 bases left in between. From germline, CDR1 is SGHRS and CDR2 YFSETQ. The CDR3 runs 16 residues. The CDR3 loop reads CASSLAGRTASYEQYF. CDR3 DNA sequence: TGCGCCAGCAGCTTGGCGGGCAGGACTGCCTCCTACGAGCAGTACTTC.

This clonotype showed up many times. This chain uses TRBV2 with TRBJ2-5, with a weak D call TRBD1 (6 bases). V shed 8 bases and J shed 2 bases, with 12 bases lying between them. The CDR3 runs 13 residues. CDR1 and CDR2 (germline): SNHLY, FYNNEI. The CDR3 DNA reads as TGTGCCAGCCGGACAGCGCCTCAAGAGACCCAGTACTTC. Protein: CASRTAPQETQYF.

The chain recombines TRBV28 with TRBJ2-7, with D maybe TRBD1 (7 bases). The germline CDR1 and CDR2 sequences are MDHEN and SYDVKM. CDR3 size: 14 residues. The V gene lost 8 bases and the J gene lost 6 bases, with 20 bases spanning the gap. The CDR3 DNA is TGTGCCAGCTCCCTAGGGACAGAGGGGGGCGAGCAGTACTTC. It is translated as CASSLGTEGGEQYF. The full variable domain, with the rest looked up from reference TRBV28 and TRBJ2-7, is DVKVTQSSRYLVKRTGEKVFLECVQDMDHENMFWYRQDPGLGLRLIYFSYDVKMKEKGDIPEGYSVSREKKERFSLILESASTNQTSMYLCASSLGTEGGEQYFGPGTRLTVT.

In its sample, this clonotype was seen a few times. The gene calls are TRBV19 and TRBJ1-5; 9 bases are shared with TRBD1. CDR1 and CDR2 (germline): LNHDA, SQIVND (reference sequence). The CDR3 totals 16 residues. V trimming: 7 bases; J trimming: 2 bases; junction bases outside the gene matches: 9. CDR3 nucleotide sequence: TGTGCCAGTACCGAAACAGGGGGCGAAGGCAATCAGCCCCAGCATTTT. This sequence encodes CASTETGGEGNQPQHF.

In its sample, this clonotype was seen many times. The rearrangement joins TRBV11-2 to TRBJ1-1, with D perhaps TRBD1 (6 bases). The CDR3 runs 15 residues. CDR1 is SGHAT and CDR2 is FQNNGV in the germline V gene. With 1 base removed from V and 2 bases from J, the gap between germline ends came to 11 bases. This CDR3 reads CASSLARGRNTEAFF. CDR3 coding DNA: TGTGCCAGCAGCTTAGCCAGGGGCAGAAACACTGAAGCTTTCTTT.